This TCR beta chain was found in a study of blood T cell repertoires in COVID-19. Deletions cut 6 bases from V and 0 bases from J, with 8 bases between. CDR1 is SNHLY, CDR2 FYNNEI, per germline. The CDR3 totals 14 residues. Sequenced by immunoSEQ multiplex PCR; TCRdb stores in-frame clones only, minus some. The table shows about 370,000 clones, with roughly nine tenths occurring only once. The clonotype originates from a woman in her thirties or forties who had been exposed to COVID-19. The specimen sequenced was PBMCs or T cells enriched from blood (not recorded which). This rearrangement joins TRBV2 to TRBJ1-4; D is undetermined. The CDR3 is CASRYIPTNEKLFF. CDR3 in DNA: TGTGCCAGCAGGTACATACCAACTAATGAAAAACTGTTTTTT.